A single sample gave rise to the 26 T cell receptor beta chains below, sequenced in a study of response to subunit inactivated influenza vaccine. TCRdb reprocessed the RT-PCR reads with MiXCR, giving one entry per CDR3 protein. Of approximately 500,000 distinct CDR3 sequences listed, around 13% are singletons. Sequences were derived from PBMCs from blood, sampled roughly 13 days after vaccination. The receptors here all came from a man aged 50 to 60 who received an inactivated influenza vaccine.

The rearrangement joins TRBV12-3 or TRBV12-4 to TRBJ2-2; D not certain. V lost 2 bases to trimming and J lost 3 bases, with 7 bases between them. CDR3 length equals 14 residues. The CDR3: CASSLRIDTGELFF. CDR3 sequence (DNA): TGTGCCAGCAGTTTACGGATTGACACCGGGGAGCTGTTTTTT.

The chain has TRBV3-1 and TRBJ1-2; D unresolved. Per the germline V gene, CDR1 is LGHDT and CDR2 is YNNKEL (reference sequence). Trimming took off 5 bases at V and 4 bases at J, with 14 bases between the two ends. The CDR3 totals 14 residues. The chain's CDR3 is CASSFSLDPYGYTF. CDR3 nucleotides: TGTGCCAGCAGCTTCTCCCTTGATCCCTATGGCTACACCTTC.

This clonotype was seen only a few times. As DNA, the CDR3 is TGTGCCAGCAGCTTAGCCCTGACTAGCGGGACTTCCAATGAGCAGTTCTTC. This encodes CASSLALTSGTSNEQFF. The chain links TRBV7-6 to TRBJ2-1; 11 nucleotides agree with TRBD2. With V trimmed by 0 bases and J by 6 bases, 7 bases remained unmatched. Germline assignment: CDR1 SGHVS and CDR2 FNYEAQ. The CDR3 sequence is 17 residues long.

This clonotype was observed many times. V is TRBV12-3 or TRBV12-4 and J is TRBJ2-1; D uncertain. Trimming stripped 3 bases from V and 8 bases from J, with 8 bases between. The CDR3 runs 12 residues. CDR3 amino acids: CASSLYGDEQFF. CDR3 bases: TGTGCCAGCAGTTTGTATGGCGATGAGCAGTTCTTC.

V gene TRBV20-1 combines with J gene TRBJ2-7, with D tentatively TRBD2 (7 bases). This CDR3 contains 15 residues. Germline V CDR1 and CDR2: DFQATT, SNEGSKA (reference sequence). The V gene lost 0 bases and the J gene lost 6 bases, with 18 bases spanning the gap. Written as DNA, the CDR3 is TGCAGTGCTAGAGATTGGGGGGGGGCAAGGGGCGAGCAGTACTTC. Protein sequence: CSARDWGGARGEQYF.

The genes are TRBV3-1 and TRBJ2-3; 11 bases fit TRBD2. This CDR3 region has 18 residues. V dropped 2 bases and J dropped 2; count of bases not matched to a gene: 9. Germline CDR1 LGHDT, CDR2 YNNKEL (reference sequence). The CDR3 bases are TGTGCCAGCAGCCAAAACCGAAAACTAGCGGGAGACACAGATACGCAGTATTTT. It yields the protein CASSQNRKLAGDTDTQYF.

This clonotype was detected a few times. CDR3: CASSLTVGYEQYF. The CDR3 nucleotides read TGCGCCAGCAGTTTGACAGTGGGCTACGAGCAGTACTTC. The chain uses TRBV5-1 and TRBJ2-7; D is possibly TRBD1 (5 bases). V was pared by 5 bases and J by 3 bases, with 12 bases between. Looked up from germline, CDR1 is SGHRS and CDR2 is YFSETQ. The CDR3 is 13 residues long.

The V call is TRBV7-2, the J call TRBJ2-7; 7 bases are a match to TRBD2. The CDR3 consists of 14 residues. Looked up from germline, CDR1 is SGHTA and CDR2 is FQGNSA. V shed 5 bases and J 5 bases; nucleotides not matched to a gene: 9. CDR3 sequence reads: CASSKREGFNEQYF. The CDR3 bases are TGTGCCAGCAGCAAAAGGGAGGGTTTCAACGAGCAGTACTTC.

This clonotype was found a few times. The rearrangement links TRBV28 to TRBJ1-2, with D uncertain. CDR3 size: 12 residues. The V and J ends lost 3 bases and 3 bases respectively, with 5 bases between them. Germline V gives CDR1 MDHEN, CDR2 SYDVKM. The CDR3 region has the DNA TGTGCCAGCAGTTTCTCTGACTATGGCTACACCTTC. It codes for CASSFSDYGYTF.

This clonotype was counted at least ten times. The rearrangement links TRBV2 to TRBJ2-1; D uncertain. Germline V gene lookup returns CDR1 SNHLY and CDR2 FYNNEI. V dropped 6 bases and J dropped 1 base, with 7 bases sitting between them. The CDR3 runs 13 residues. CDR3 in amino acids: CASRPDSYNEQFF. CDR3 nucleotide sequence: TGTGCCAGCAGGCCGGATTCCTACAATGAGCAGTTCTTC.

This clonotype was counted at least ten times. V is TRBV29-1 and J is TRBJ2-2, with D unresolved. Germline V gene sequence: CDR1 SQVTM, CDR2 ANQGSEA. The germline V and J ends were trimmed by 6 bases and 0 bases, with 11 bases remaining between them. The CDR3 runs to 14 residues. The CDR3 bases are TGCAGCGTCCACTCCGCGGCGAACACCGGGGAGCTGTTTTTT. Protein sequence: CSVHSAANTGELFF.

This chain connects TRBV29-1 to TRBJ2-1; D remains unclear. CDR1 is SQVTM, CDR2 ANQGSEA, per germline. The V end was cut by 3 bases, the J end by 9 bases, with 3 bases between. The CDR3 has 9 residues. Written as DNA, the CDR3 is TGCAGCGTTGAGACTGAGCAGTTCTTC. It specifies CSVETEQFF.

The chain couples TRBV18 to TRBJ2-7; TRBD1 matches at 9 bases. The V segment lost 4 bases and the J segment 2 bases; nucleotides outside the gene matches: 9. This CDR3 is 16 amino acids long. CDR1 and CDR2 (germline): KGHSH, LQKENI. The CDR3 region has the DNA TGTGCCAGCTCACTGACCGGGACAGGGCGGACCTACGAGCAGTACTTC. It encodes CASSLTGTGRTYEQYF.

The chain has TRBV5-1 and TRBJ2-5, with D perhaps matching TRBD2 (5 bases). The CDR3 totals 15 residues. Germline CDR1 reads SGHRS; CDR2 reads YFSETQ. V was cut by 0 bases and J by 2 bases, with 11 bases left in between. CDR3 in amino acids: CASSLEFGRQETQYF. As DNA, the CDR3 is TGCGCCAGCAGCTTGGAGTTTGGGAGACAAGAGACCCAGTACTTC.

This chain uses TRBV12-3 or TRBV12-4 with TRBJ2-5; 9 bases are shared with TRBD1. Trimming at V came to 5 bases and at J to 5 bases, leaving 6 bases not matched to a gene. CDR3 length: 14 residues. CDR3 in amino acids: CASSATGGFETQYF. The DNA of the CDR3 is TGTGCCAGCAGTGCTACAGGGGGCTTTGAGACCCAGTACTTC.

This clonotype was picked up a small number of times. This chain connects TRBV7-9 to TRBJ1-1, with no clear D. Trimming stripped 4 bases from V and 6 bases from J, with 9 bases between. Germline V gene sequence: CDR1 SEHNR, CDR2 FQNEAQ (reference sequence). The CDR3 consists of 12 residues. The CDR3, as DNA: TGTGCCAGCAGCTCCACGCAATCTGAAGCTTTCTTT. It translates to CASSSTQSEAFF.

This clonotype occurred a few times. The J gene is TRBJ2-5, the V gene TRBV20-1, with 8 bases identical to TRBD2. Germline V lookup: CDR1 DFQATT, CDR2 SNEGSKA (reference sequence). CDR3 length: 16 amino acids. Unmatched junction bases numbered 9, after V lost 3 bases and J lost 0 bases. CDR3 protein: CSARDLLAAHQETQYF. The CDR3 DNA follows: TGCAGTGCTAGGGACTTACTAGCGGCCCACCAAGAGACCCAGTACTTC.

The chain carries TRBV4-1 and TRBJ2-1, with TRBD2 matching over 9 bases. From germline, CDR1 is MGHRA and CDR2 YSYEKL. V lost 1 base, J lost 6 bases, and 4 bases stayed unmatched. CDR3 size: 15 residues. Here the CDR3 DNA reads TGCGCCAGCAGCCAAGTAGCGGGAGCTTTCAATGAGCAGTTCTTC. It translates to CASSQVAGAFNEQFF.

This clonotype was seen a few times. The chain couples TRBV20-1 to TRBJ2-5, with D perhaps assigned TRBD1 or TRBD2 (5 bases each). The V end was cut by 6 bases, the J end by 2 bases, with 13 bases between. CDR1 and CDR2 (germline): DFQATT, SNEGSKA (reference sequence). The CDR3 runs 13 residues. The DNA of the CDR3 is TGCAGTGCCGTCCGGGACGTACAAGAGACCCAGTACTTC. Residues: CSAVRDVQETQYF.

The chain employs TRBV7-8 and TRBJ1-6; TRBD1 matches 8 bases. The CDR3 covers 16 residues. The junction had 8 bases not matched to a gene; V was cut back by 5 bases and J by 5 bases. Germline V gene sequence: CDR1 SGHVS, CDR2 FQNEAQ. This chain's CDR3 is CASSNRPGQDNSPLHF. The CDR3 DNA reads as TGTGCCAGCAGCAATCGCCCGGGACAGGATAATTCACCCCTCCACTTT.

This clonotype was counted a few times. The chain couples TRBV11-2 to TRBJ1-3; D not certain. V was cut by 5 bases and J by 0 bases, with 8 bases left in between. Germline values: CDR1 SGHAT, CDR2 FQNNGV. The CDR3 has 14 amino acids. The CDR3, as DNA: TGTGCCAGCAGCCCTAGACTCTCTGGAAACACCATATATTTT. This encodes CASSPRLSGNTIYF.

In this sample, this clonotype turned up many times. The chain uses TRBV7-2 and TRBJ2-5, with D hard to call. Germline assignment: CDR1 SGHTA and CDR2 FQGNSA. V lost 2 bases to trimming and J lost 2 bases, with 9 bases between them. The CDR3 sequence is 14 residues long. The chain's CDR3 is CASSLSAIQETQYF. DNA for the CDR3: TGTGCCAGCAGCTTATCAGCGATACAAGAGACCCAGTACTTC.

This clonotype was found many times. This rearrangement joins TRBV3-1 to TRBJ2-3, with D perhaps assigned TRBD1 or TRBD2 (5 bases each). The CDR3 consists of 16 residues. The germline V and J ends were trimmed by 3 bases and 4 bases, with 17 bases remaining between them. Germline-derived CDR1 and CDR2 are LGHDT and YNNKEL (reference sequence). The CDR3 sequence is CASSQGPGPGSDTQYF. In DNA form, the CDR3 reads TGTGCCAGCAGCCAGGGACCGGGCCCCGGCTCAGATACGCAGTATTTT.

The rearrangement joins TRBV10-1 to TRBJ2-3; D uncertain. The CDR3 covers 14 residues. Germline V gives CDR1 WNHNN, CDR2 SYGVQD (reference sequence). The germline V and J ends were trimmed by 3 bases and 0 bases, with 7 bases remaining between them. CDR3 nucleotide sequence: TGCGCCAGCAGTGAATGGCAGAGCACAGATACGCAGTATTTT. It encodes CASSEWQSTDTQYF.

This clonotype turned up a few times. The chain employs TRBV20-1 and TRBJ1-5; D is unresolved. Germline V gives CDR1 DFQATT, CDR2 SNEGSKA (reference sequence). CDR3 size: 13 residues. V was clipped by 3 bases and J by 2 bases, with 8 bases between them. DNA for the CDR3: TGCAGTGCTAGTAGAGGGCGCAATCAGCCCCAGCATTTT. It codes for CSASRGRNQPQHF.

Ten or more counts support this clonotype. The V call is TRBV20-1, the J call TRBJ2-5, with D unclear. Trimming removed 3 bases from V and 5 bases from J, with 7 bases in between. The CDR3 has 11 residues. CDR1 and CDR2 from the germline V gene are DFQATT and SNEGSKA (reference sequence). Here the CDR3 reads CSASHGETQYF. The CDR3 nucleotides read TGCAGTGCTAGCCACGGGGAGACCCAGTACTTC.